A single sample gave rise to the 12 T cell receptor beta chains below, sequenced in a study of T cells in women clearing cervical HPV infection. The protocol was immunoSEQ multiplex PCR, while the TCRdb copy is restricted to in-frame clones and leaves out a portion. The sample table sets out around 39,000 clones. Sequencing was carried out using blood buffy coat. The source is a woman between 18 and 69 years old with a cervical HPV16 infection that either progressed to CIN3+ or cleared (not recorded which).

On this clone: The read finishes 3 residues shy of the CDR3 end, and the germline J gene is used to complete it. The V call is TRBV20-1, the J call TRBJ1-2; D unresolved. The germline V gene has CDR1 DFQATT and CDR2 SNEGSKA (reference sequence). The CDR3 has 13 amino acids. Between the trimmed V and J ends, which lost 4 bases and 3 bases, there was a span of 12 bases. The sequenced CDR3 bases are TGCAGTGCTATCACCGCGGGCTACTATGGC. It specifies CSAITAGYYG. The whole CDR3 region reads CSAITAGYYGYTF.

On this clone itself: The sequenced fragment ends 3 residues before the CDR3 boundary, so the rest is inferred from the germline J gene. The chain employs TRBV20-1 and TRBJ2-6, with 7 positions matching TRBD1. The CDR3 sequence is 17 residues long. Germline V gene data show CDR1 as DFQATT and CDR2 as SNEGSKA (reference sequence). V was clipped by 0 bases and J by 0 bases; unmatched bases: 5. Here the CDR3 reads CSARDWDRFSGANVLTF. The CDR3 bases that were read are TGCAGTGCTAGAGATTGGGACAGATTCTCTGGGGCCAACGTC.

In the case of this clone: The CDR3 goes on 3 residues after the read ends, and that part is filled in from the germline J gene. The V gene is TRBV20-1, the J gene TRBJ1-3; 8 bases agree with TRBD1. Losses at the gene ends were 2 bases for V and 3 bases for J; bases not matched to a gene: 9. The CDR3 loop spans 16 amino acids. CDR1 and CDR2 (germline): DFQATT, SNEGSKA (reference sequence). CDR3 protein: CSARKDREASGNTIYF. The covered CDR3 bases are TGCAGTGCTAGAAAGGACAGGGAGGCAAGTGGAAACACC.

Of note for this clone: The read stops 3 residues short of the end of the CDR3; the missing end is completed from the germline J gene. The V and J genes are TRBV19 and TRBJ2-3; 7 positions agree with TRBD1. CDR1 LNHDA and CDR2 SQIVND come from the germline V gene (reference sequence). This CDR3 region has 13 residues. The CDR3 sequence: CASRRGGNQPQYF. The part of the CDR3 DNA that was read is TGTGCCAGTAGGAGAGGGGGCAATCAGCCG.

Note on this clone: The CDR3 extends 3 residues past the end of the read, so its final part is completed from the germline J gene. This sequence joins TRBV2 and TRBJ1-4; possible D gene TRBD1, 5 bases. The CDR3 sequence is 15 residues long. CDR1 is SNHLY and CDR2 is FYNNEI in the germline V gene. CDR3 amino acids: CASSEMATGANVLFF. CDR3 DNA, as far as it was read: TGTGCCAGCAGTGAAATGGCGACTGGGGCCAACGTA. Full variable domain (rest looked up from reference TRBV2 and TRBJ1-4): EPEVTQTPSHQVTQMGQEVILRCVPISNHLYFYWYRQILGQKVEFLVSFYNNEISEKSEIFDDQFSVERPDGSNFTLKIRSTKLEDSAMYFCASSEMATGANVLFFGSGTQLSVL.

Concerning this clone: The sequenced fragment ends 3 residues before the CDR3 boundary, so the rest is inferred from the germline J gene. The chain uses TRBV18 and TRBJ1-4; 8 bases map to TRBD1. V shed 4 bases, J shed 5 bases, and the junction held 3 bases outside the gene matches. Per the germline V gene, CDR1 is KGHSH and CDR2 is LQKENI. The CDR3 runs 14 residues. The CDR3 bases that were read are TGTGCCAGCTCACTCGGGACAGGAAATGAAAAA. Translation: CASSLGTGNEK. The whole CDR3 region reads CASSLGTGNEKLFF.

Regarding this clone: The read is 3 residues too short to cover the CDR3 end, so that end is filled in from the germline J gene. This specimen includes other DNA sequences encoding the same CDR3. This chain joins TRBV2 and TRBJ1-3, with unresolved D. Deletions cut 11 bases from V and 4 bases from J, with 27 bases between. Germline V gives CDR1 SNHLY, CDR2 FYNNEI. The CDR3 has 17 residues. Incomplete CDR3 DNA: TGTGCCGTAGTCCGAACAGTGAATAAAGATACAGGAAACACC. It yields the protein CAVVRTVNKDTGNT. The whole CDR3 reads CAVVRTVNKDTGNTIYF.

Here the CDR3 reads CASSTGTAKETQYF. CDR3 DNA (partial): TGCGCCAGCAGCACGGGGACAGCCAAAGAGACC. The rearrangement joins TRBV5-1 to TRBJ2-5; TRBD1 agrees at 7 bases. The read halts 3 residues ahead of the CDR3 end, with the missing end drawn from the germline J gene. Trimming removed 4 bases from V and 3 bases from J; junction bases left unmatched: 6. CDR1 and CDR2 from the germline V gene are SGHRS and YFSETQ. The CDR3 extends over 14 amino acids. Full variable domain (rest looked up from reference TRBV5-1 and TRBJ2-5): KAGVTQTPRYLIKTRGQQVTLSCSPISGHRSVSWYQQTPGQGLQFLFEYFSETQRNKGNFPGRFSGRQFSNSRSEMNVSTLELGDSALYLCASSTGTAKETQYFGPGTRLLVL.

As to this clone: The CDR3 end is not reached by the read, which stops 3 residues before it; the germline J gene fills it in. The chain has TRBV16 and TRBJ1-5; 10 nucleotides match TRBD1. CDR1 and CDR2 from the germline V gene are KGHSY and FQNENV. The V and J ends lost 5 bases and 7 bases, in that order; junction bases with no gene match: 8. The length of the CDR3 is 15 residues. The CDR3 spells CASSYRDRGMQPQHF. The CDR3 bases that were read are TGTGCCAGCAGCTACCGGGACAGGGGAATGCAGCCC. Based on the CDR3 plus reference TRBV16 and TRBJ1-5, the full variable domain is GEEVAQTPKHLVRGEGQKAKLYCAPIKGHSYVFWYQQVLKNEFKFLISFQNENVFDETGMPKERFSAKCLPNSPCSLEIQATKLEDSAVYFCASSYRDRGMQPQHFGDGTRLSIL.

With respect to this clone: The missing CDR3 end, 3 residues past where the read stops, is filled in from the germline J gene. The chain has TRBV2 and TRBJ2-1; 9 bases are a match to TRBD1. With V trimmed by 5 bases and J by 4 bases, 6 bases remained unmatched. CDR1 SNHLY and CDR2 FYNNEI come from the germline V gene. The CDR3 runs to 15 residues. CDR3 sequence reads: CASSLDRGPYNEQFF. CDR3 DNA, as far as it was read: TGTGCCAGCAGTTTGGACAGGGGTCCTTACAATGAG.

The covered CDR3 bases are TGTGCCAGCAGCTCCTGGACTAGCGGGATACAAGAGACC. Its translation: CASSSWTSGIQET. The entire CDR3 protein reads CASSSWTSGIQETQYF. The chain recombines TRBV5-4 with TRBJ2-5; 12 positions agree with TRBD2. The read terminates 3 residues before the CDR3 end, so the remaining end is supplied by the germline J gene. The CDR3 has 16 amino acids. Trimming took 3 bases from V and 2 from J; bases not matched to a gene: 5. Germline V gives CDR1 SGHNT, CDR2 YYREEE (reference sequence).

On this clone itself: The CDR3 end lies 3 residues beyond the end of the read and is filled in from the germline J gene. The chain joins TRBV20-1 to TRBJ1-1; D is undetermined. This CDR3 comprises 13 residues. Per the germline V gene, CDR1 is DFQATT and CDR2 is SNEGSKA (reference sequence). V lost 6 bases to trimming and J lost 1 base, with 12 bases between them. CDR3 amino acids: CSAHTTTNTEAFF. Incomplete CDR3 DNA: TGCAGTGCCCACACTACTACGAACACTGAA.